The clone carrying this T cell receptor (beta chain) has only one observation. Germline loops: CDR1 LGHNA, CDR2 YNFKEQ. This CDR3 has 16 residues. V was pared by 4 bases and J by 0 bases, with 13 bases between. The sample comes from a study of blood T cell repertoires in COVID-19. Whole-study context: Samples came from the United States, Italy and Spain, spanning acute and convalescent COVID-19. Sample material is recorded as cDNA or gDNA derived from T cells, B-cell-depleted T cells, or PBMCs.

Authors' data handling: Scientists estimated how many nucleated cells there were by amplifying reference gene primers. TCRdb's table, derived via immunoSEQ multiplex PCR, lists solely in-frame clones and lacks some. For V, J and clone size, that table is used; D and trimming come from the DNA. Among about 28,000 clones listed, roughly 90% were seen once. The specimen sequenced was peripheral blood. The TCR sequence derives from a human donor in a cohort sampled during active COVID-19. The J gene is TRBJ1-3, the V gene TRBV4-2; D not resolved. The CDR3 reads CASSPPRVHSGNTIYF. CDR3 nucleotides: TGTGCCAGCAGCCCCCCCCGGGTTCACTCTGGAAACACCATATATTTT.